The clone carrying this T cell receptor (beta chain) was recorded once. Germline trimming cut 4 bases from V and 1 base from J; bases unmatched to any gene: 10. The CDR3 runs 17 residues. These data belong to a study of T cell changes during pregnancy in multiple sclerosis. Method: immunoSEQ multiplex PCR; TCRdb's copy keeps in-frame clones and lacks some. The sample records roughly 88,000 clones, 80% to 95% being singletons. This chain links TRBV5-3 with TRBJ2-3; 9 positions match TRBD1. TRBV5-3 is noted as an ORF with a role that remains uncertain. This clonotype was obtained from a female donor with multiple sclerosis, enrolled in a pregnancy study. Specimen: peripheral blood, collected in the first trimester of pregnancy. In nucleotides, the CDR3 is TGTGCCAGAAGCCCGACCCGGACAGGGGCGGGCACAGATACGCAGTATTTT. Encoded protein: CARSPTRTGAGTDTQYF.